Detailed here is one T cell receptor beta chain. The antigen is undetermined. This entry belongs to a study of response to subunit inactivated influenza vaccine. Whole-study results and caveats: Every seasonal influenza vaccination brings in few new T cells, the authors suggested.

MiXCR, applied by TCRdb to the RT-PCR reads, yields one record per CDR3 protein. The sample has under 200,000 distinct CDR3 sequences; approximately 11% are singletons. Germline loops: CDR1 MDHEN, CDR2 SYDVKM. V lost 7 bases, J lost 0 bases, and 12 bases lay in between. The CDR3 covers 14 residues. The clonotype was recovered from a man aged 50-60 years who received an inactivated influenza vaccine. The starting material was non-naive T cells sorted from PBMCs, obtained roughly 6 weeks after vaccination. The chain uses TRBV28 and TRBJ2-5, with D possibly matching TRBD1 (5 bases). The chain's CDR3 is CASNPQGNQETQYF. In DNA, the CDR3 is TGTGCCAGCAATCCCCAGGGTAACCAAGAGACCCAGTACTTC.